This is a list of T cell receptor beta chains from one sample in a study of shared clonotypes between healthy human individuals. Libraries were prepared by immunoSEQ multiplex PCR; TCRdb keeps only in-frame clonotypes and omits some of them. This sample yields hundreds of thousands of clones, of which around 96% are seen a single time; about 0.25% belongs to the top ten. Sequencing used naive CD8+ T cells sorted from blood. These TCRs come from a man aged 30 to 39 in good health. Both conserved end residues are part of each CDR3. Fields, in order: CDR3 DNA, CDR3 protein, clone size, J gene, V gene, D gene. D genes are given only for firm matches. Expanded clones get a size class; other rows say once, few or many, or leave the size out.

TGTGCCAGCAGTTGGGGACGGGGTTTCGAGCAGTACTTC CASSWGRGFEQYF once TRBJ2-7 TRBV27 -
TGCGCCAGCAGCTTGGACGGACTAGCGGGCACCGGGGAGCTGTTTTTT CASSLDGLAGTGELFF - TRBJ2-2 TRBV5-1 TRBD2
TGTGCCAGTACCGTCCCGGGACAGGTTCAGCCCCAGCATTTT CASTVPGQVQPQHF - TRBJ1-5 TRBV19 TRBD1
TGTGCCAGCAGTTTGGAGGGACACAATGAGCAGTTCTTC CASSLEGHNEQFF - TRBJ2-1 TRBV28 -
TGTGCCAGCAGCCCCAGTGGCACCGGGGAGCTGTTTTTT CASSPSGTGELFF - TRBJ2-2 TRBV9 -
TGCGCCAGCAGCCAACAAGGGACAGGGGATACGCAGTATTTT CASSQQGTGDTQYF - TRBJ2-3 TRBV4-1 TRBD1
TGTGCCAGCAGCCAAGAGAAGGACAGAACCTACGAGCAGTACTTC CASSQEKDRTYEQYF - TRBJ2-7 TRBV14 -
TGTGCCAGCAGCTCGTGGGTCGGAAGCTCCTACAATGAGCAGTTCTTC CASSSWVGSSYNEQFF once TRBJ2-1 TRBV7-9 -
TGCAGCGTTGAGTTTGGGGAGTCCTACGAGCAGTACTTC CSVEFGESYEQYF - TRBJ2-7 TRBV29-1 -
TGTGCCAGCGGCCGGGGAGGTTTTTCTAGCAATCAGCCCCAGCATTTT CASGRGGFSSNQPQHF - TRBJ1-5 TRBV27 -
TGCAGCGTTGGCGTGGCCAACGCGAACACCGGGGAGCTGTTTTTT CSVGVANANTGELFF - TRBJ2-2 TRBV29-1 -
TGTGCCAGCAGCCCACCACGTTTTAGCGGGAGACCTTTCTTGGGGGATGAGCAGTTCTTC CASSPPRFSGRPFLGDEQFF - TRBJ2-1 TRBV13 TRBD2
TGTGCCAGCAGTGAATTTTTTACTAGCGGAAACAATGAGCAGTTCTTC CASSEFFTSGNNEQFF once TRBJ2-1 TRBV2 TRBD2
TGTGCCAGCAGTCCCGGGACAAATAGCAATCAGCCCCAGCATTTT CASSPGTNSNQPQHF - TRBJ1-5 TRBV7-9 -
TGCAGCGTGACAGGGAAATTGGATACGCAGTATTTT CSVTGKLDTQYF - TRBJ2-3 TRBV29-1 TRBD1
TGCAGCGTCTTACTAGCGTACTACAATGAGCAGTTCTTC CSVLLAYYNEQFF - TRBJ2-1 TRBV29-1 TRBD2
TGTGCCAGCAGCCCATGGCCCAGGGAAGAGACCCAGTACTTC CASSPWPREETQYF - TRBJ2-5 TRBV11-2 -
TGTGCCACCGGGACAGGGGACAATGAGCAGTTCTTC CATGTGDNEQFF - TRBJ2-1 TRBV10-3 TRBD1
TGTGCCAGCAGAGGACAGAGCAAAGAGACCCAGTACTTC CASRGQSKETQYF - TRBJ2-5 TRBV27 -
TGTGCCAGCAGCTCGGGAAATTACAATGAGCAGTTCTTC CASSSGNYNEQFF once TRBJ2-1 TRBV7-9 -
TGTGCCAGCAGCGGTCGGACAGGGGGGAACACTGAAGCTTTCTTT CASSGRTGGNTEAFF - TRBJ1-1 TRBV7-9 TRBD1
TGCGCCAGCAGCCAAGCGGATAGCACAGATACGCAGTATTTT CASSQADSTDTQYF - TRBJ2-3 TRBV4-1 -
TGTGCCAGCAGAGACAGAAACACTGAAGCTTTCTTT CASRDRNTEAFF once TRBJ1-1 TRBV25-1 -
TGTGCCAGCAGCACACACTCGGGACAGGGGACCTACGAGCAGTACTTC CASSTHSGQGTYEQYF - TRBJ2-7 TRBV5-4 TRBD1
TGCGCCAGCCCCCTCCAACACGAGCAGTACTTC CASPLQHEQYF - TRBJ2-7 TRBV5-1 -
TGTGCCAGCAGCGTAGCGGCGGGTACGCAGTATTTT CASSVAAGTQYF once TRBJ2-3 TRBV9 -
TGTGCCAGCAGCAGGGACAGGCAGAACACTGAAGCTTTCTTT CASSRDRQNTEAFF few TRBJ1-1 TRBV5-6 TRBD1
TGTGCCAGCTCACCAGGGCCAGGCAGCGGAGCCAAAAACATTCAGTACTTC CASSPGPGSGAKNIQYF once TRBJ2-4 TRBV18 -
TGTGCCAGCAGCTTAGCCGGGAGGACCTACAATGAGCAGTTCTTC CASSLAGRTYNEQFF - TRBJ2-1 TRBV11-2 TRBD2
TGTGCCAGCAGCGCACAGGGCCTAAACCAAGAGACCCAGTACTTC CASSAQGLNQETQYF - TRBJ2-5 TRBV9 -
TGTGCCAGCAGTTACGCGATAAGTGATAGGACTGAAGCTTTCTTT CASSYAISDRTEAFF - TRBJ1-1 TRBV6-5 -
TGTGCCAGCAGTCCGCGACCCTACGAGCAGTACTTC CASSPRPYEQYF - TRBJ2-7 TRBV9 -
TGTGCCTGGAATGCCCTCCCAGGTACGCAGTATTTT CAWNALPGTQYF - TRBJ2-3 TRBV30 -
TGTGCCAGCAGCTTAGAGACTAGCGGGTACAATGAGCAGTTCTTC CASSLETSGYNEQFF once TRBJ2-1 TRBV5-6 TRBD2
TGTGCCAGCAGCCCGGCGGCGGGAGTGGTTTACGAGCAGTACTTC CASSPAAGVVYEQYF - TRBJ2-7 TRBV7-2 TRBD2